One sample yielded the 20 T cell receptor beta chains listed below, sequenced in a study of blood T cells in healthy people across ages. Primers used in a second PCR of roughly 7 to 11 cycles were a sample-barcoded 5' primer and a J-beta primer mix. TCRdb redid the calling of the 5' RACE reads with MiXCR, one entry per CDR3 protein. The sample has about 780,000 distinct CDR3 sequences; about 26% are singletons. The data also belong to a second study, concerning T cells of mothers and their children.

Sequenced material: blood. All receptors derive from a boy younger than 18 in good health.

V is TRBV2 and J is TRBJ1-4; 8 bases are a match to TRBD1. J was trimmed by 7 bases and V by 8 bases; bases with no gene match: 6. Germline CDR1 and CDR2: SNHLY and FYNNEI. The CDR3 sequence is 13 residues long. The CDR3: CASQGARGEKLFF. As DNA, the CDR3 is TGTGCCAGCCAGGGGGCGCGTGGTGAAAAACTGTTTTTT.

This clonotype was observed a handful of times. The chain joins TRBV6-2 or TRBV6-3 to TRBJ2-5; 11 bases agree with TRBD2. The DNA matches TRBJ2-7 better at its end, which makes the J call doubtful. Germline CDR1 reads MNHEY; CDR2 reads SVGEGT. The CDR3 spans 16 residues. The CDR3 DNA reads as TGTGCCATCCGCACATCTAGCGGGGGGATCTCCTACGAGCAGTACTTC. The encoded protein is CAIRTSSGGISYEQYF.

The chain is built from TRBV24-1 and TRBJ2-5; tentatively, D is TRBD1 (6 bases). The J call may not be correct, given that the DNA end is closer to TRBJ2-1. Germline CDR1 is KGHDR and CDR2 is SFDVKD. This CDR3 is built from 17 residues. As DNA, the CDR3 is TGTGCCACCAGTGATGGCCCCTCAGGGGCTACTTACAATGAGCAGTTCTTC. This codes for CATSDGPSGATYNEQFF.

The CDR3 sequence: CASSAVQGALTNEKLFF. CDR3 in DNA: TGCGCCAGCAGCGCCGTACAGGGGGCGTTAACTAATGAAAAACTGTTTTTT. The chain is built from TRBV5-1 and TRBJ1-4; 9 bases map to TRBD1. The CDR3 is made up of 17 amino acids. In germline, CDR1 is SGHRS, CDR2 YFSETQ. Trimming removed 4 bases from V and 1 base from J; junction bases left unmatched: 8.

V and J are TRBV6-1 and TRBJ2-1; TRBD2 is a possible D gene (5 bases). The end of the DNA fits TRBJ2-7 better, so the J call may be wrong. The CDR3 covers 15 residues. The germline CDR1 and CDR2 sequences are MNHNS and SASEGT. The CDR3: CASSPRLAGVDEQYF. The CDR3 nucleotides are TGTGCCAGCAGTCCACGACTTGCGGGTGTTGACGAGCAGTACTTC.

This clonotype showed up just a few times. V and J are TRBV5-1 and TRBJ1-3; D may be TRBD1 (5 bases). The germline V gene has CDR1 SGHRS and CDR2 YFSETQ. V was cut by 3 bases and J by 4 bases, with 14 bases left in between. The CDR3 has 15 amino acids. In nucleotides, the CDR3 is TGCGCCAGCAGCTCGGGGGGACTACCCGGAAACACCATATATTTT. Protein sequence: CASSSGGLPGNTIYF. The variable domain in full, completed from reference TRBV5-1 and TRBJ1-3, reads KAGVTQTPRYLIKTRGQQVTLSCSPISGHRSVSWYQQTPGQGLQFLFEYFSETQRNKGNFPGRFSGRQFSNSRSEMNVSTLELGDSALYLCASSSGGLPGNTIYFGEGSWLTVV.

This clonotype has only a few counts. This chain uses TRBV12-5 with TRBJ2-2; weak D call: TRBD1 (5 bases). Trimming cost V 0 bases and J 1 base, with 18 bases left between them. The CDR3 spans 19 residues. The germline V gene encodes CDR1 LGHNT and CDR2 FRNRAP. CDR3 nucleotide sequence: TGTGCTAGTGGTTTGGTAACAAGGGGCCTTGTACTGAACACCGGGGAGCTGTTTTTT. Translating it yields CASGLVTRGLVLNTGELFF.

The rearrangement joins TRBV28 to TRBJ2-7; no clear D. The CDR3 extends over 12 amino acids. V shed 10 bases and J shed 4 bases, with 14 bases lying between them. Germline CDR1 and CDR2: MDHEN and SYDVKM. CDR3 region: CATGEAPYEQYF. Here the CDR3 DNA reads TGTGCCACTGGAGAGGCTCCTTACGAGCAGTACTTC. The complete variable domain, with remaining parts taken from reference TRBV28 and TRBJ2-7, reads DVKVTQSSRYLVKRTGEKVFLECVQDMDHENMFWYRQDPGLGLRLIYFSYDVKMKEKGDIPEGYSVSREKKERFSLILESASTNQTSMYLCATGEAPYEQYFGPGTRLTVT.

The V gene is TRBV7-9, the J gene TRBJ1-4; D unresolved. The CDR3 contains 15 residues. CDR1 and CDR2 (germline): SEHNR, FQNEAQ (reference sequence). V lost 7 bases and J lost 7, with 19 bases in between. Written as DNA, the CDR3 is TGTGCCAGCACCCTAGACGGGGAGTTCGGTGAAAAACTGTTTTTT. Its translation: CASTLDGEFGEKLFF.

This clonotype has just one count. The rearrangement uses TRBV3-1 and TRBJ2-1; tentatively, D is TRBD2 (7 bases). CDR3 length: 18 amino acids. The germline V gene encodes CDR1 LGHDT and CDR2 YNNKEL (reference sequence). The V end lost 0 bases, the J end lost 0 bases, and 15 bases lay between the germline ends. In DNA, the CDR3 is TGTGCCAGCAGCCAAGAGGGGGGGCGGGGGAGCTCCTACAATGAGCAGTTCTTC. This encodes CASSQEGGRGSSYNEQFF.

CDR3 sequence: CASRKGSSKETQYF. The CDR3 DNA follows: TGTGCCAGCAGGAAGGGTAGTAGCAAAGAGACCCAGTACTTC. The rearrangement links TRBV12-3 or TRBV12-4 to TRBJ2-7; D unresolved. The DNA end is more similar to TRBJ2-5, so the J call may be wrong. The CDR3 spans 14 residues.

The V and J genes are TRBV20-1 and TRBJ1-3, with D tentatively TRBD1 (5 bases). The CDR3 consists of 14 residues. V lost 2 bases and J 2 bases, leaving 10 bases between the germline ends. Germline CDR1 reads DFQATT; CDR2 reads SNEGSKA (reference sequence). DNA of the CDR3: TGCAGTGCTAGACATCGGGGGACTGGAAACACCATATATTTT. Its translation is CSARHRGTGNTIYF.

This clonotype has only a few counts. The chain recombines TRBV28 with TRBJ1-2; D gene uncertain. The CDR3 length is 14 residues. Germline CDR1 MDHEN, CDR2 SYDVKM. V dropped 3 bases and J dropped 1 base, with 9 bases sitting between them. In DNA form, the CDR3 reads TGTGCCAGCAGTTTGGTACAGAGTAACTATGGCTACACCTTC. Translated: CASSLVQSNYGYTF.

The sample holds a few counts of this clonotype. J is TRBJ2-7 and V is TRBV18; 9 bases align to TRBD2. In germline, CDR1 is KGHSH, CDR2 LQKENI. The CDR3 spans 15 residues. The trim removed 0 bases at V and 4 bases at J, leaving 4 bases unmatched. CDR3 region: CASSPPAGGRYEQYF. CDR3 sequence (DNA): TGTGCCAGCTCACCACCGGCGGGGGGGCGATACGAGCAGTACTTC. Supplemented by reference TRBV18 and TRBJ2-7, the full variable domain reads NAGVMQNPRHLVRRRGQEARLRCSPMKGHSHVYWYRQLPEEGLKFMVYLQKENIIDESGMPKERFSAEFPKEGPSILRIQQVVRGDSAAYFCASSPPAGGRYEQYFGPGTRLTVT.

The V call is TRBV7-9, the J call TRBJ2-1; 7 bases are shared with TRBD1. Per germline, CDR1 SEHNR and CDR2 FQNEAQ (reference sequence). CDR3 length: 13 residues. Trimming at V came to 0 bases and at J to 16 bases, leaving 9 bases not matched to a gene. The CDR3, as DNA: TGTGCCAGCAGCTTAGCGGCGACAGGGACGACCTTCTTC. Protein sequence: CASSLAATGTTFF.

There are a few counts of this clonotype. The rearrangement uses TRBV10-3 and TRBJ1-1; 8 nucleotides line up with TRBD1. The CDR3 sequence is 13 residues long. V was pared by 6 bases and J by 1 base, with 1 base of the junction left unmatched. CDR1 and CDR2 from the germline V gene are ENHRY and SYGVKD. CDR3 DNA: TGTGCCATCAGCGGACAGGGGAACACTGAAGCTTTCTTT. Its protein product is CAISGQGNTEAFF.

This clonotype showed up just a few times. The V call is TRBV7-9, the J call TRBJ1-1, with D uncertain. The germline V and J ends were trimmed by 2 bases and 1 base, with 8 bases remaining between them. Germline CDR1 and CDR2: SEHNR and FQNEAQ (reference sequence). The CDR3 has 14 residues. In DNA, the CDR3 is TGTGCCAGCAGCTTAAGCAGTCAGAACACTGAAGCTTTCTTT. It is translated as CASSLSSQNTEAFF.

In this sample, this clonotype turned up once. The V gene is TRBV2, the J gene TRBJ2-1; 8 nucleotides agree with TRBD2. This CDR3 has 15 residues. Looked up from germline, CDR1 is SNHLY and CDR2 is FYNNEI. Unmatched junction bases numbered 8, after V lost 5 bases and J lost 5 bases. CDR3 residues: CASSRSGGLNNEQFF. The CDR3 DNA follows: TGTGCCAGCAGTAGGAGCGGGGGCCTGAACAATGAGCAGTTCTTC.

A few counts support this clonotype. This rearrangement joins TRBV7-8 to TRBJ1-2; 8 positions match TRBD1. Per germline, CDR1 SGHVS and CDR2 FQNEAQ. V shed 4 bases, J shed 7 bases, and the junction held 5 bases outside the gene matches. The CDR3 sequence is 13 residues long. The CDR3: CASSSRQGLGYTF. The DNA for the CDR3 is TGTGCCAGCAGCTCGAGACAGGGGCTTGGCTACACCTTC.

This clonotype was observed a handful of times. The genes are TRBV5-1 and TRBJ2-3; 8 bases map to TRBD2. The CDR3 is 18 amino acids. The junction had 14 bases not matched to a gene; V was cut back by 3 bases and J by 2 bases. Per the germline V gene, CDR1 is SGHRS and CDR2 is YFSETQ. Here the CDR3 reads CASSWGPAGELSTDTQYF. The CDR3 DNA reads TGCGCCAGCAGCTGGGGACCAGCGGGGGAGCTATCCACAGATACGCAGTATTTT.